Shown below are 26 T cell receptor beta chains from a single sample sequenced in a study of neurological immune-mediated disorders. TCRdb re-called the 5' RACE reads with MiXCR, one entry per CDR3 protein. The sample consists of approximately 30,000 distinct CDR3 sequences, about an eighth of them appearing once. Time point reported: technical triplicate 2. Sequencing was carried out using CD4+ T cells from blood. The receptors shown here come from a female donor with HTLV-1-associated myelopathy (HAM/TSP).

The rearrangement links TRBV12-3 or TRBV12-4 to TRBJ2-5, with TRBD2 identical over 9 bases. The CDR3 covers 16 residues. The V and J ends lost 5 bases and 7 bases, in that order; junction bases with no gene match: 14. The CDR3 DNA sequence: TGTGCCAGCAGTCCAGGGGCAGCGGGGGGTAGAGGGACCCAGTACTTC. Translated, it gives CASSPGAAGGRGTQYF.

This clonotype has a count of ten or more. The chain uses TRBV12-5 and TRBJ2-7; the D is unclear. The CDR3 totals 12 residues. From germline, CDR1 is LGHNT and CDR2 FRNRAP. V was trimmed by 3 bases and J by 6 bases, leaving 9 bases between them. CDR3 coding DNA: TGTGCTAGTGGTTTTTTTCGGAGCGAGCAGTACTTC. Protein sequence: CASGFFRSEQYF.

This clonotype has at least ten counts. The V call is TRBV5-1, the J call TRBJ2-3; weak D call: TRBD1 (5 bases). Trimming removed 4 bases at V and 2 bases at J, with 11 bases between. The germline V gene encodes CDR1 SGHRS and CDR2 YFSETQ. This CDR3 contains 14 residues. The DNA for the CDR3 is TGCGCCAGCAGCCAGGGAAGGGACACAGATACGCAGTATTTT. The encoded protein is CASSQGRDTDTQYF.

Ten or more counts support this clonotype. The chain's CDR3 is CSARGDSTDTQYF. The CDR3 coding sequence is TGCAGTGCTAGAGGGGATAGCACAGATACGCAGTATTTT. This chain uses TRBV20-1 with TRBJ2-3; D unresolved. The CDR3 runs 13 residues. The V and J ends lost 1 base and 0 bases respectively, with 5 bases between them. CDR1 and CDR2 (germline): DFQATT, SNEGSKA (reference sequence).

This clonotype came up many times. The rearrangement uses TRBV5-1 and TRBJ2-5, with 12 bases fitting TRBD2. Germline values: CDR1 SGHRS, CDR2 YFSETQ. The CDR3 totals 16 residues. V shed 1 base, J shed 2 bases, and the junction held 3 bases outside the gene matches. The CDR3 is CASSLSLAGGQETQYF. In nucleotides, the CDR3 is TGCGCCAGCAGCTTGTCCCTAGCGGGAGGGCAAGAGACCCAGTACTTC. Looking up the rest from reference TRBV5-1 and TRBJ2-5 gives the full variable domain: KAGVTQTPRYLIKTRGQQVTLSCSPISGHRSVSWYQQTPGQGLQFLFEYFSETQRNKGNFPGRFSGRQFSNSRSEMNVSTLELGDSALYLCASSLSLAGGQETQYFGPGTRLLVL.

Concerning this clonotype itself: A junction end diverges from the germline sequence, so it may reflect a read error. CDR3 bases: TGTGCCAGCAGCAAACTCGGGACAGGGTGGGGGAATGAACAGTTCTTC. It codes for CASSKLGTGWGNEQFF. The chain links TRBV4-2 to TRBJ2-1; 9 bases match TRBD1. The CDR3 sequence is 16 residues long. The germline V gene has CDR1 LGHNA and CDR2 YNFKEQ.

For this clonotype: A read error may explain this, as a much larger clone is one base away. The rearrangement uses TRBV19 and TRBJ1-4, with D unclear. The CDR3 covers 13 residues. Trimming removed 10 bases at V and 10 bases at J, with 19 bases between. Germline V CDR1 and CDR2: LNHDA, SQIVND (reference sequence). As DNA, the CDR3 is TGTGCCACCGCGAGCCAGATAGGCGGAAAACTGTTTTTT. This translates into CATASQIGGKLFF.

Many counts were recorded for this clonotype. This sequence joins TRBV2 and TRBJ2-1; possible D gene TRBD1, 6 bases. Germline V CDR1 and CDR2: SNHLY, FYNNEI. V dropped 6 bases and J dropped 7 bases, with 10 bases sitting between them. The CDR3 has 12 amino acids. CDR3 DNA: TGTGCCAGCAGGGGGGCTGGAAATGAGCAGTTCTTC. Residues: CASRGAGNEQFF. The full variable domain, its missing parts supplied by reference TRBV2 and TRBJ2-1, is EPEVTQTPSHQVTQMGQEVILRCVPISNHLYFYWYRQILGQKVEFLVSFYNNEISEKSEIFDDQFSVERPDGSNFTLKIRSTKLEDSAMYFCASRGAGNEQFFGPGTRLTVL.

This clonotype was picked up many times. CDR3: CSVEEGGANLYGYTF. DNA of the CDR3: TGCAGCGTCGAGGAGGGGGGGGCCAACCTCTATGGCTACACCTTC. The chain combines TRBV29-1 with TRBJ1-2, with D tentatively TRBD1 (6 bases). Germline V gene lookup returns CDR1 SQVTM and CDR2 ANQGSEA. With 6 bases removed from V and 4 bases from J, the gap between germline ends came to 21 bases. CDR3 size: 15 residues.

There are many counts of this clonotype. The rearrangement uses TRBV5-4 and TRBJ2-5; 8 nucleotides match TRBD2. V dropped 1 base and J dropped 5; count of bases not matched to a gene: 10. This CDR3 has 16 amino acids. CDR1 and CDR2 (germline): SGHNT, YYREEE (reference sequence). The CDR3 region has the DNA TGTGCCAGCAGCTTGATTTTTGCGGGAGGACGGGAGACCCAGTACTTC. Its translation is CASSLIFAGGRETQYF.

Many counts were recorded for this clonotype. V gene TRBV29-1 combines with J gene TRBJ2-5; the D is unclear. With 4 bases removed from V and 1 base from J, the gap between germline ends came to 7 bases. This CDR3 contains 12 residues. The germline V gene has CDR1 SQVTM and CDR2 ANQGSEA. The CDR3 DNA reads as TGCAGCGTTGGCCCCATCCAAGAGACCCAGTACTTC. As protein: CSVGPIQETQYF. The whole variable domain, remainder taken from reference TRBV29-1 and TRBJ2-5, is SAVISQKPSRDICQRGTSLTIQCQVDSQVTMMFWYRQQPGQSLTLIATANQGSEATYESGFVIDKFPISRPNLTFSTLTVSNMSPEDSSIYLCSVGPIQETQYFGPGTRLLVL.

This clonotype came up many times. The chain employs TRBV6-5 and TRBJ2-5; D is ambiguous. The CDR3 loop spans 15 amino acids. Trimming removed 0 bases from V and 5 bases from J, with 13 bases in between. The germline V gene has CDR1 MNHEY and CDR2 SVGAGI. The CDR3 loop is CASSYSSGQWETQYF. CDR3 sequence (DNA): TGTGCCAGCAGTTACTCCAGTGGGCAGTGGGAGACCCAGTACTTC.

The chain couples TRBV5-5 to TRBJ1-2; D is undetermined. The V end was cut by 4 bases, the J end by 11 bases, with 15 bases between. This CDR3 contains 12 residues. CDR1 and CDR2 (germline): SGHKS, YYEKEE (reference sequence). The CDR3 sequence is CASSPDFKGYTF. In DNA form, the CDR3 reads TGTGCCAGCAGCCCGGACTTCAAGGGATACACCTTC.

This clonotype was observed at least ten times. This chain links TRBV5-1 with TRBJ2-1; D remains ambiguous. The CDR3 sequence is 15 residues long. From germline, CDR1 is SGHRS and CDR2 YFSETQ. V lost 0 bases, J lost 0 bases, and 7 bases lay in between. The CDR3, as DNA: TGCGCCAGCAGCTTGGCCTCCAGCTCCTACAATGAGCAGTTCTTC. Its translation: CASSLASSSYNEQFF.

This clonotype was recorded many times. This chain connects TRBV27 to TRBJ1-6; tentatively, D is TRBD1 (5 bases). V lost 6 bases and J lost 0, with 12 bases in between. In germline, CDR1 is MNHEY, CDR2 SMNVEV (reference sequence). CDR3 size: 16 residues. The CDR3 nucleotides are TGTGCCAGCAGCTGGGACTCAAGCTCCTATAATTCACCCCTCCACTTT. Translated: CASSWDSSSYNSPLHF.

There are many counts of this clonotype. V gene TRBV29-1 combines with J gene TRBJ2-4; no clear D gene. V lost 4 bases, J lost 3 bases, and 16 bases lay in between. Germline V lookup: CDR1 SQVTM, CDR2 ANQGSEA. The CDR3 spans 15 residues. In nucleotides, the CDR3 is TGCAGCGTTGTAAGGTCCGCTCGAGGCAAAAACATTCAGTACTTC. It translates to CSVVRSARGKNIQYF.

The table lists this clonotype with many counts. The J gene is TRBJ2-5, the V gene TRBV19; D not certain. There are 11 residues in the CDR3. Germline CDR1 is LNHDA and CDR2 is SQIVND (reference sequence). Trimming removed 6 bases from V and 2 bases from J, with 4 bases in between. The CDR3 region is CASRTQETQYF. CDR3 DNA: TGTGCCAGTAGGACACAAGAGACCCAGTACTTC.

This clonotype showed up many times. The CDR3 sequence is CASSLGRGRRSNEQFF. The CDR3 DNA reads TGTGCCAGCAGCTTAGGAAGGGGGCGGAGAAGCAATGAGCAGTTCTTC. The V gene is TRBV11-3, the J gene TRBJ2-1; 7 bases agree with TRBD1. With 1 base clipped from V and 6 bases from J, the junction kept 9 bases outside the gene matches. There are 16 residues in the CDR3. The V gene's germline CDR1 is SGHNT and CDR2 YENEEA.

This clonotype has ten or more counts. The chain couples TRBV20-1 to TRBJ2-1; 13 positions agree with TRBD2. The V segment lost 6 bases and the J segment 6 bases; nucleotides outside the gene matches: 8. The CDR3 extends over 15 amino acids. CDR1 and CDR2 from the germline V gene are DFQATT and SNEGSKA (reference sequence). CDR3 sequence reads: CSAEPGTSGTNEQFF. In DNA form, the CDR3 reads TGCAGTGCCGAACCTGGGACTAGCGGGACCAATGAGCAGTTCTTC.

The table lists this clonotype with many counts. The chain recombines TRBV5-5 with TRBJ2-7; possible D gene TRBD2, 6 bases. Germline CDR1 SGHKS, CDR2 YYEKEE (reference sequence). The V and J ends lost 2 bases and 0 bases respectively, with 21 bases between them. The CDR3 covers 18 residues. CDR3 protein: CASSLQWRSGSSSYEQYF. CDR3 in DNA: TGTGCCAGCAGCTTACAGTGGAGGAGCGGGTCCAGCTCCTACGAGCAGTACTTC.

This clonotype was counted ten times or more. This chain links TRBV6-6 with TRBJ2-5; D gene unclear. The CDR3 runs 12 residues. The V end was cut by 0 bases, the J end by 1 base, with 0 bases between. Germline loops: CDR1 MNHNY, CDR2 SVGAGI (reference sequence). This CDR3 is CASSYSQETQYF. CDR3 in DNA: TGTGCCAGCAGTTACTCCCAAGAGACCCAGTACTTC.

This clonotype has ten or more counts. The rearrangement uses TRBV6-2 or TRBV6-3 and TRBJ1-2, with D unclear. V lost 6 bases and J lost 4, with 6 bases in between. CDR1 MNHEY and CDR2 SVGEGT come from the germline V gene. This CDR3 is 11 amino acids long. CDR3 nucleotide sequence: TGTGCCAGCAGAAACGCCTATGGCTACACCTTC. This encodes CASRNAYGYTF.

This clonotype was counted ten times or more. The chain employs TRBV18 and TRBJ1-4; TRBD1 might be the D (6 bases). V lost 3 bases to trimming and J lost 2 bases, with 13 bases between them. There are 16 residues in the CDR3. Germline CDR1 is KGHSH and CDR2 is LQKENI. CDR3 DNA sequence: TGTGCCAGCTCACCGGGGGGGGCGCGGACTAATGAAAAACTGTTTTTT. This translates into CASSPGGARTNEKLFF.

The sample holds many counts of this clonotype. The rearrangement links TRBV12-3 or TRBV12-4 to TRBJ2-7; D tentatively fits TRBD1 or TRBD2 (6 bases each). This CDR3 has 15 residues. Between the trimmed V and J ends, which lost 6 bases and 2 bases, there was a span of 17 bases. This chain's CDR3 is CASRLGGGTTYEQYF. CDR3 bases: TGTGCCAGCAGGTTGGGTGGCGGGACAACCTACGAGCAGTACTTC.

This clonotype was observed at least ten times. This chain uses TRBV3-1 with TRBJ2-1, with D maybe TRBD2 (6 bases). V was shortened by 3 bases and J by 4 bases, with 10 bases between the two germline ends. The V gene's germline CDR1 is LGHDT and CDR2 YNNKEL (reference sequence). This CDR3 comprises 14 residues. The CDR3 region has the DNA TGTGCCAGCAGCCACGCGGGGCTTTACAATGAGCAGTTCTTC. Amino acids: CASSHAGLYNEQFF.

This clonotype has a count of ten or more. V and J are TRBV2 and TRBJ2-1; the match to TRBD1 covers 9 bases. The length of the CDR3 is 14 residues. The trim removed 3 bases at V and 3 bases at J, leaving 0 bases unmatched. CDR1 and CDR2 from the germline V gene are SNHLY and FYNNEI. In nucleotides, the CDR3 is TGTGCCAGCAGTGAGGGACAGGGCTACAATGAGCAGTTCTTC. It is translated as CASSEGQGYNEQFF.